Listed below are T cell receptor beta chains from one sample, sequenced in a study of T cells after yellow fever vaccination. TCRdb independently ran MiXCR on the 5' RACE reads; one entry per CDR3 protein. This repertoire shows 350,000 to 450,000 distinct CDR3 sequences, more than 5.5% found once; its top ten account for over 12%. Here the sequenced sample was PBMCs, taken 5 days after the yellow fever booster vaccination. The source of these receptors is a man aged 25-45 years who received the YFV17D yellow fever vaccine. Both conserved end residues are part of each CDR3. A D gene is named only where the DNA matches it firmly.

v_call	j_call	d_call	cdr3_aa
TRBV7-2	TRBJ2-7	TRBD1	CASSVTPGGSYEQYF
TRBV10-3	TRBJ2-7	-	CAISDGTVSLEQYF
TRBV4-1	TRBJ2-4	TRBD2	CASSSQGLPGLAGKNIQYF
TRBV2	TRBJ2-1	TRBD1	CASSGRDRGFNEQFF
TRBV19	TRBJ2-7	-	CASSIGNTGYEQYF
TRBV19	TRBJ2-4	-	CASRSTGLLAKNIQYF
TRBV20-1	TRBJ2-6	TRBD1	CSARDPGGSGANVLTF
TRBV29-1	TRBJ2-6	-	CSVDMGSGANVLTF
TRBV23-1	TRBJ2-3	TRBD2	CASSQLGLAGGPDPDTQYF
TRBV12-3/TRBV12-4	TRBJ2-2	-	CASKYDRTTGELFF
TRBV12-3/TRBV12-4	TRBJ2-4	TRBD1	CASSRQGRDKNIQYF
TRBV5-8	TRBJ2-1	-	CASSLGVPRSREQFF
TRBV12-3/TRBV12-4	TRBJ2-7	-	CASSSRGLGDEQYF
TRBV6-1	TRBJ2-1	-	CASRTTSSGYNEQFF
TRBV24-1	TRBJ1-1	TRBD1	CATRASGGSTEAFF
TRBV20-1	TRBJ1-5	-	CSAGPTRGLQPQHF
TRBV6-2/TRBV6-3	TRBJ2-5	-	CASSYSSGAETQYF
TRBV5-1	TRBJ2-1	TRBD2	CASSLGATSFYNEQFF
TRBV7-9	TRBJ2-1	TRBD2	CASSPPGGLGLNEQFF
TRBV5-1	TRBJ2-5	-	CASGTGTGYQETQYF
TRBV4-3	TRBJ2-5	-	CASSNTAEETQYF
TRBV12-3/TRBV12-4	TRBJ1-4	-	CASSKDGYNEKLFF
TRBV7-2	TRBJ2-5	-	CASSSRDGLQETQYF
TRBV7-2	TRBJ1-6	-	CASSLKGGRSPLHF
TRBV10-2	TRBJ2-1	-	CASSRGARDSLRQFF
TRBV12-3/TRBV12-4	TRBJ2-7	-	CASSPPPTGSGEQYF
TRBV6-1	TRBJ2-7	TRBD1	CASSHNIDRVGIEQYF
TRBV3-1	TRBJ2-1	-	CASSQDRGKDEQFF
TRBV11-2	TRBJ2-7	-	CASSPLGSRAYEQYF
TRBV5-1	TRBJ2-2	-	CASSISGQYTGELFF
TRBV3-1	TRBJ2-2	TRBD2	CASSLRLAGGELFF
TRBV6-2/TRBV6-3	TRBJ2-1	-	CASEPLWGEQFF
TRBV4-3	TRBJ2-7	-	CASSQEVGAYEQYF
TRBV29-1	TRBJ2-1	-	CSVAYPTYNEQFF
TRBV7-9	TRBJ2-7	-	CASSLERTAYF
TRBV24-1	TRBJ2-6	-	CATTRSGANVLTF
TRBV20-1	TRBJ2-1	-	CSAALGPRQFF
TRBV5-1	TRBJ2-3	-	CASSFNRRTDTQYF
TRBV20-1	TRBJ2-1	-	CSARDHFRAYEQFF
TRBV23-1	TRBJ2-5	-	CASSHIPQETQYF
TRBV5-6	TRBJ2-3	TRBD2	CASSLSGRDADTQYF
TRBV7-2	TRBJ2-1	-	CASRLLRRNNEQFF
TRBV20-1	TRBJ1-5	TRBD1	CSARPGQGNQPQHF
TRBV14	TRBJ1-2	-	CASSQAGLGGYTF
TRBV30	TRBJ1-5	-	CAWSHGGRQPQHF
TRBV5-5	TRBJ2-1	TRBD2	CASSLRTFSGRSYNEQFF
TRBV9	TRBJ2-3	-	CASSVALRPDTQYF
TRBV10-3	TRBJ2-7	-	CAISDSGGAYEQYF
TRBV7-2	TRBJ2-7	TRBD2	CASSLNLAGLTYEQYF
TRBV7-2	TRBJ2-3	-	CASKDFLGTDTQYF
TRBV4-3	TRBJ2-5	TRBD2	CASSQVREGYETQYF
TRBV7-6	TRBJ2-3	TRBD1	CASSLGQGNTDTQYF
TRBV5-1	TRBJ1-4	-	CASSLGASGVEKLFF
TRBV4-3	TRBJ2-6	TRBD1	CASSQEDRGPITVLTF